This passage covers 3 T cell receptor beta chains from one sample sequenced in a study of T cell repertoires in cytomegalovirus infection. MiXCR, applied by TCRdb to the reads, yields one record per CDR3 protein. This sample has just under 550,000 distinct CDR3 sequences; approximately 26% occur once, and the top ten carry about 13%. Sequencing was performed on PBMCs. These TCRs come from a human donor in good health (CMV status not recorded). Some clones in this sample may be carry-over from other donors' samples.

The chain employs TRBV7-2 and TRBJ2-1; TRBD2 agrees at 8 bases. This CDR3 contains 14 residues. The V and J ends lost 5 bases and 8 bases, in that order; junction bases with no gene match: 8. Per germline, CDR1 SGHTA and CDR2 FQGNSA. CDR3 sequence: CASSPRTSRDEQFF. The CDR3 DNA reads as TGTGCCAGCAGCCCAAGGACTAGCAGGGATGAGCAGTTCTTC.

This clonotype was counted a few times. The rearrangement joins TRBV6-2 or TRBV6-3 to TRBJ2-7; D ambiguous. V lost 2 bases, J lost 2 bases, and 7 bases lay in between. Germline V gene data show CDR1 as MNHEY and CDR2 as SVGEGT. This CDR3 spans 13 amino acids. CDR3 residues: CASSYQVAYEQYV. The CDR3 DNA is TGTGCCAGCAGTTACCAGGTGGCCTACGAGCAGTACGTC.

The CDR3 loop is CASSYSKTSGSSYNEQFF. The CDR3 DNA reads TGTGCCAGCAGTTACTCGAAGACTAGCGGCAGCTCCTACAATGAGCAGTTCTTC. The rearrangement links TRBV6-2 or TRBV6-3 to TRBJ2-1; 9 bases match TRBD2. J was trimmed by 0 bases and V by 0 bases; bases with no gene match: 6. The CDR3 contains 18 residues. Germline V gene data show CDR1 as MNHEY and CDR2 as SVGEGT.